Following are 8 T cell receptor beta chains from one sample sequenced in a study of shared clonotypes between healthy human individuals (dated by TCRdb to the early 2020s). Libraries were built with the immunoSEQ multiplex PCR assay. Entries here come from immuneACCESS through TCRdb and include only in-frame sequences with V and J called. Some clones fail to appear in such tables; in the studies checked, an unresolved V gene covers under half of the shortfall, and the cause of the remainder is unknown. The sample yields under 200,000 clones; 90% to 95% were counted once. The top ten clones comprise 0.067% of the sample. Specimen: naive CD4+ T cells sorted from blood. The meaning of the sample's cell subset or site label: CD45RA+ positively selected. The receptor source for this set is a woman aged 30 to 39 in good health.

The chain links TRBV6-6 to TRBJ1-2, with 9 bases identical to TRBD1. After removal of 2 bases from V and 8 bases from J, the junction contained 6 bases not matched to a gene. The CDR3 consists of 14 residues. Germline lookup yields CDR1 MNHNY and CDR2 SVGAGI (reference sequence). In DNA form, the CDR3 reads TGTGCCAGCAGTTACCCACAGGGGGCGGAGGGCTACACCTTC. Translation: CASSYPQGAEGYTF.

The chain is built from TRBV27 and TRBJ2-5; 7 nucleotides line up with TRBD2. The J call may not be correct, given that the DNA end is closer to TRBJ2-7. The CDR3 loop spans 14 amino acids. Per germline, CDR1 MNHEY and CDR2 SMNVEV (reference sequence). This CDR3 is CASSFGAGEYEQYF. For the CDR3, the DNA is TGTGCCAGCAGTTTTGGCGCGGGAGAATACGAGCAGTACTTC.

J is TRBJ2-5 and V is TRBV7-9; D ambiguous. Germline V gene sequence: CDR1 SEHNR, CDR2 FQNEAQ (reference sequence). The CDR3 covers 13 residues. The V gene lost 1 base and the J gene lost 11 bases, with 14 bases spanning the gap. The CDR3 sequence is CASSLDGPSEQYF. In nucleotides, the CDR3 is TGTGCCAGCAGCTTAGACGGACCTTCAGAGCAGTACTTC.

The chain recombines TRBV6-6 with TRBJ2-7; D gene uncertain. Trimming cost V 2 bases and J 0 bases, with 11 bases left between them. Germline V gene sequence: CDR1 MNHNY, CDR2 SVGAGI (reference sequence). The length of the CDR3 is 15 residues. DNA of the CDR3: TGTGCCAGCAGTTACGTTGCTGCTTTCTCCTACGAGCAGTACTTC. Encoded protein: CASSYVAAFSYEQYF.

The rearrangement uses TRBV4-1 and TRBJ2-3, with 8 bases that match TRBD2. Germline assignment: CDR1 MGHRA and CDR2 YSYEKL. The length of the CDR3 is 15 residues. Trimming at V came to 2 bases and at J to 5 bases, leaving 6 bases not matched to a gene. CDR3 sequence (DNA): TGCGCCAGCAGCCAACTAGGACTAGCTTTAGATACGCAGTATTTT. Its protein is CASSQLGLALDTQYF.

V gene TRBV7-2 combines with J gene TRBJ2-7; TRBD1 agrees at 7 bases. The CDR3 is 14 residues long. Germline assignment: CDR1 SGHTA and CDR2 FQGNSA. V shed 5 bases and J 2 bases; nucleotides not matched to a gene: 6. In nucleotides, the CDR3 is TGTGCCAGCAGCCCCGGGACAGATCCCTACGAGCAGTACTTC. Translation: CASSPGTDPYEQYF.

The gene calls are TRBV11-2 and TRBJ1-5; D might be TRBD1 (6 bases). CDR1 is SGHAT and CDR2 is FQNNGV in the germline V gene. V was pared by 2 bases and J by 7 bases, with 9 bases between. The CDR3 is 13 amino acids. Here the CDR3 DNA reads TGTGCCAGCAGCTTAACAGGGTACCAGCCCCAGCATTTT. Protein sequence: CASSLTGYQPQHF.

This chain uses TRBV5-4 with TRBJ2-7; 11 nucleotides line up with TRBD2. The V gene end was trimmed by 2 bases and the J gene end by 3 bases; junction bases not matched to a gene: 4. The CDR3 totals 15 residues. Germline CDR1 and CDR2: SGHNT and YYREEE (reference sequence). The CDR3 reads CASSLGTSGYYEQYF. In DNA form, the CDR3 reads TGTGCCAGCAGCTTAGGGACTAGCGGCTACTACGAGCAGTACTTC.